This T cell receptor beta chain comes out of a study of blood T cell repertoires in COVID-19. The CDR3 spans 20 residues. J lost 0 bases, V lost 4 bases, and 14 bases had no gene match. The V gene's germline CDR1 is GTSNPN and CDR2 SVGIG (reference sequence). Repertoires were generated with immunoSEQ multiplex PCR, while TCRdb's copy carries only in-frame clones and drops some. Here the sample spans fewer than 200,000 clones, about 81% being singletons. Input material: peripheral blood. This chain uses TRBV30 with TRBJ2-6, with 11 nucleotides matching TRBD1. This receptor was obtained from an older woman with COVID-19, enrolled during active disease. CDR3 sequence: CAWKAPGQGVPGSGANVLTF. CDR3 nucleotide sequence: TGTGCCTGGAAAGCCCCGGGACAGGGGGTTCCGGGCTCTGGGGCCAACGTCCTGACTTTC. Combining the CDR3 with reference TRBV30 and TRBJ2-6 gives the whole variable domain SQTIHQWPATLVQPVGSPLSLECTVEGTSNPNLYWYRQAAGRGLQLLFYSVGIGQISSEVPQNLSASRPQDRQFILSSKKLLLSDSGFYLCAWKAPGQGVPGSGANVLTFGAGSRLTVL.